These 24 T cell receptor beta chains were all obtained from the same sample, sequenced in a study of cytomegalovirus exposure and HLA in healthy donors. The PCR had 60 Vbeta and 13 Jbeta primers. The assay was immunoSEQ multiplex PCR, and TCRdb's table has in-frame clones only and misses some. Of roughly 100,000 clones listed, less than 85% are singletons. Sequencing was performed on PBMCs. All receptors derive from an older woman in good health and CMV-seropositive.

V is TRBV14 and J is TRBJ2-3; the D gene is possibly TRBD2 (5 bases). The ends were cut back, 4 bases at V and 0 bases at J, with 11 bases in the middle. The CDR3 has 15 amino acids. CDR1 is SGHDN, CDR2 FVKESK, per germline. The DNA for the CDR3 is TGTGCCAGCAGCCGAACAGCGGACAGCACAGATACGCAGTATTTT. Its translation: CASSRTADSTDTQYF.

This chain links TRBV2 with TRBJ2-5, with 8 bases fitting TRBD2. The germline V gene has CDR1 SNHLY and CDR2 FYNNEI. V lost 1 base to trimming and J lost 4 bases; unmatched junction nucleotides: 8. This CDR3 comprises 16 residues. CDR3 bases: TGTGCCAGCAGTGAAGGTCTCGGGAGGGCCCGAGAGACCCAGTACTTC. Amino acid sequence: CASSEGLGRARETQYF.

CDR3 in amino acids: CASSQEGLAGLISYNEQFF. CDR3 nucleotide sequence: TGTGCCAGCAGCCAAGAAGGACTAGCGGGCCTAATCTCCTACAATGAGCAGTTCTTC. The J gene is TRBJ2-1, the V gene TRBV4-2; TRBD2 agrees at 11 bases. CDR1 and CDR2 (germline): LGHNA, YNFKEQ. After removal of 0 bases from V and 0 bases from J, the junction contained 7 bases not matched to a gene. The CDR3 spans 19 residues.

This clone was recorded once. The chain links TRBV2 to TRBJ2-7; 9 nucleotides match TRBD1. The J segment lost 5 bases and the V segment lost 7 bases, leaving 9 bases of the junction unmatched. The CDR3 totals 14 residues. Per germline, CDR1 SNHLY and CDR2 FYNNEI. The CDR3 region is CASMTGTGYDEQYF. The CDR3 DNA reads as TGTGCCAGCATGACTGGGACAGGGTACGACGAGCAGTACTTC.

The chain joins TRBV9 to TRBJ2-3; D unclear. The V end was cut by 0 bases, the J end by 10 bases, with 12 bases between. This CDR3 is built from 13 residues. CDR1 and CDR2 (germline): SGDLS, YYNGEE. The DNA for the CDR3 is TGTGCCAGCAGCGTAGCTGCAGTACCCCCGCAGTATTTT. Its translation: CASSVAAVPPQYF.

The chain combines TRBV27 with TRBJ2-7; 8 positions agree with TRBD2. CDR3 length equals 15 residues. Trimming at V came to 3 bases and at J to 4 bases, leaving 8 bases not matched to a gene. From germline, CDR1 is MNHEY and CDR2 SMNVEV (reference sequence). In nucleotides, the CDR3 is TGTGCCAGCAGTTTTGACGGGAGGGCCTTATACGAGCAGTACTTC. This encodes CASSFDGRALYEQYF.

The V call is TRBV15, the J call TRBJ1-3, with a weak D call TRBD1 (5 bases). Germline CDR1 and CDR2: LNHNV and YYDKDF (reference sequence). V was pared by 6 bases and J by 0 bases, with 9 bases between. The CDR3 extends over 14 amino acids. Here the CDR3 DNA reads TGTGCCACCAGAACAGGAGTCTCTGGAAACACCATATATTTT. It specifies CATRTGVSGNTIYF.

A few counts support this clone. The rearrangement links TRBV28 to TRBJ1-5; the D is unclear. Trimming stripped 7 bases from V and 6 bases from J, with 10 bases between. Looked up from germline, CDR1 is MDHEN and CDR2 is SYDVKM. The CDR3 sequence is 12 residues long. The CDR3 DNA reads as TGTGCCAGCACCCTTTCGGGTCAGCCCCAGCATTTT. Encoded protein: CASTLSGQPQHF.

The chain has TRBV6-5 and TRBJ2-1; the D gene is possibly TRBD2 (6 bases). Trimming removed 6 bases from V and 9 bases from J, with 21 bases in between. The germline CDR1 and CDR2 sequences are MNHEY and SVGAGI. CDR3 length equals 15 residues. CDR3: CASRAASAGRGEQFF. For the CDR3, the DNA is TGTGCCAGCAGAGCAGCAAGTGCGGGAAGGGGTGAGCAGTTCTTC.

This chain joins TRBV4-1 and TRBJ2-7; 11 bases match TRBD2. CDR1 and CDR2 from the germline V gene are MGHRA and YSYEKL. The CDR3 contains 17 residues. Trimming cost V 1 base and J 2 bases; bases outside gene matches: 7. The CDR3 region is CASSQGRLAGLTYEQYF. CDR3 sequence (DNA): TGCGCCAGCAGCCAAGGTCGACTAGCGGGACTTACCTACGAGCAGTACTTC.

This clone occurred a few times. The J gene is TRBJ2-2, the V gene TRBV7-3; D unresolved. The CDR3 length is 15 residues. V was shortened by 0 bases and J by 6 bases, with 11 bases between the two germline ends. Per the germline V gene, CDR1 is SGHTA and CDR2 is FQGTGA. CDR3: CASSLTSTSSGELFF. For the CDR3, the DNA is TGTGCCAGCAGCTTAACGTCTACCTCCTCCGGGGAGCTGTTTTTT.

The CDR3 spells CATSRAGTGEVVQFF. CDR3 in DNA: TGTGCCACCAGCAGAGCCGGGACAGGGGAAGTCGTGCAGTTCTTC. The rearrangement joins TRBV15 to TRBJ2-1, with TRBD1 identical over 10 bases. Germline V lookup: CDR1 LNHNV, CDR2 YYDKDF (reference sequence). With V trimmed by 1 base and J by 12 bases, 9 bases remained unmatched. This CDR3 spans 15 amino acids.

The chain carries TRBV15 and TRBJ1-1; D uncertain. CDR3 length: 13 residues. CDR1 is LNHNV and CDR2 is YYDKDF in the germline V gene (reference sequence). Deletions cut 6 bases from V and 7 bases from J, with 15 bases between. For the CDR3, the DNA is TGTGCCACCAGTTACAGCTCAACCTTTGAAGCTTTCTTT. It codes for CATSYSSTFEAFF.

The chain combines TRBV2 with TRBJ2-7; 10 bases are shared with TRBD2. V was pared by 6 bases and J by 6 bases, with 11 bases of the junction left unmatched. CDR3 length: 15 amino acids. CDR1 SNHLY and CDR2 FYNNEI come from the germline V gene. CDR3 region: CASSHPSGSLLEQYF. CDR3 in DNA: TGTGCCAGCAGCCACCCTAGCGGGAGCCTCCTCGAGCAGTACTTC.

The chain carries TRBV5-1 and TRBJ2-1; TRBD2 might be the D (5 bases). The CDR3 spans 16 residues. Germline lookup yields CDR1 SGHRS and CDR2 YFSETQ. Between the trimmed V and J ends, which lost 0 bases and 8 bases, there was a span of 18 bases. CDR3 sequence: CASSLDLRGRGYEQFF. For the CDR3, the DNA is TGCGCCAGCAGCTTGGATCTTCGCGGTCGGGGTTATGAGCAGTTCTTC.

The chain links TRBV15 to TRBJ2-1; 9 nucleotides agree with TRBD1. Trimming cost V 8 bases and J 8 bases; bases outside gene matches: 1. The germline gives CDR1 LNHNV, CDR2 YYDKDF (reference sequence). The CDR3 consists of 11 residues. The CDR3 here is CATGQGHEQFF. The CDR3 region has the DNA TGTGCCACCGGACAGGGGCATGAGCAGTTCTTC.

Only one count was recorded for this clone. The rearrangement joins TRBV5-1 to TRBJ1-1, with D possibly TRBD1 on 6 matching bases. The V end was cut by 0 bases, the J end by 1 base, with 10 bases between. CDR1 SGHRS and CDR2 YFSETQ come from the germline V gene. The CDR3 is 15 amino acids. This chain's CDR3 is CASSLGDISNTEAFF. The CDR3 nucleotides read TGCGCCAGCAGCTTGGGGGACATTTCGAACACTGAAGCTTTCTTT.

The chain carries TRBV19 and TRBJ1-1; a possible D gene is TRBD1 (5 bases). The CDR3 spans 16 residues. V was trimmed by 2 bases and J by 1 base, leaving 14 bases between them. Germline-derived CDR1 and CDR2 are LNHDA and SQIVND (reference sequence). CDR3 sequence: CASSIPMGLTNTEAFF. Written as DNA, the CDR3 is TGTGCCAGTAGTATACCCATGGGACTCACGAACACTGAAGCTTTCTTT.

This clone appeared a few times. The V gene is TRBV20-1, the J gene TRBJ1-2; TRBD1 agrees at 7 bases. CDR3 length: 11 amino acids. The junction had 4 bases not matched to a gene; V was cut back by 6 bases and J by 6 bases. Germline V lookup: CDR1 DFQATT, CDR2 SNEGSKA (reference sequence). The CDR3 spells CSARGQNGYTF. Here the CDR3 DNA reads TGCAGTGCGCGGGGACAGAATGGCTACACCTTC.

This sequence joins TRBV6-1 and TRBJ1-5; D uncertain. The germline V gene has CDR1 MNHNS and CDR2 SASEGT. CDR3 length equals 15 residues. Trimming removed 3 bases from V and 4 bases from J, with 13 bases in between. The CDR3 DNA follows: TGTGCCAGCAGTGAGATCGAGGAGGGAAATCAGCCCCAGCATTTT. Protein sequence: CASSEIEEGNQPQHF.

DNA for the CDR3: TGTGCCAGTAGTATGGACAGGGGGACTGGGGCCAACGTCCTGACTTTC. This encodes CASSMDRGTGANVLTF. The rearrangement links TRBV19 to TRBJ2-6; 10 bases align to TRBD1. The CDR3 length is 16 residues. V was pared by 3 bases and J by 2 bases, with 1 base of the junction left unmatched. The germline CDR1 and CDR2 sequences are LNHDA and SQIVND (reference sequence).

The J gene is TRBJ2-2, the V gene TRBV7-9; 7 bases agree with TRBD2. With V trimmed by 5 bases and J by 4 bases, 10 bases remained unmatched. CDR3 length equals 16 residues. The germline gives CDR1 SEHNR, CDR2 FQNEAQ (reference sequence). The CDR3 is CASSVAPGGLTGELFF. As DNA, the CDR3 is TGTGCCAGCAGCGTGGCTCCGGGAGGCCTCACCGGGGAGCTGTTTTTT.

The rearrangement uses TRBV10-3 and TRBJ2-7; 9 nucleotides match TRBD2. Germline CDR1 is ENHRY and CDR2 is SYGVKD. The ends lost 0 bases at V and 3 bases at J; junction bases unmatched: 6. CDR3 size: 16 residues. The CDR3 bases are TGTGCCATCAGTGAGTCGGCGACTAGCGGTAACTACGAGCAGTACTTC. Translating gives CAISESATSGNYEQYF.

This clone was picked up a small number of times. Its ends do not fully match the called genes, so a read error is possible. This chain joins TRBV6-1 and TRBJ1-2; TRBD1 aligns across 9 bases. The CDR3 covers 14 residues. The germline V gene encodes CDR1 MNHNS and CDR2 SASEGT. The CDR3 DNA reads as TGTGCCAGCAGGGAAGGACAGGGGAACTATGGCTACACCTTC. This gives the protein CASREGQGNYGYTF.